The T cell receptor (beta chain) described here comes from a study of regulatory T cells in long-lasting Graves disease. Whole-study results and caveats: Newly diagnosed disease favored TRBV20-1 and TRBJ2-1 over persistent disease.

Trimming removed 4 bases from V and 0 bases from J, with 7 bases in between. Germline loops: CDR1 SGHTA, CDR2 FQGNSA. The CDR3 extends over 13 amino acids. iRepertoire HTBI primers and Arm-PCR of CDR3 regions built TCR beta libraries. TCRdb re-called the multiplex PCR reads through MiXCR, storing one row per CDR3 protein. The sample lists approximately 400,000 distinct CDR3 sequences; about 20% were seen once. As for time point: persistent/refractory GD, antithyroid drugs over 5 years with positive TRAb. PBMCs provided the RNA from which the TCR library was made. This clonotype appeared many times. Its target is unknown.

This sequence joins TRBV7-2 and TRBJ2-7; unclear D gene. This TCR was sampled from a female donor with Graves disease. The input for sequencing was peripheral blood mononuclear cells (PBMCs), taken when the disease was refractory, from a patient treated with antithyroid drugs. The CDR3 sequence is CASSSPPSYEQYF. The CDR3 DNA follows: TGTGCCAGCAGCTCCCCACCCTCCTACGAGCAGTACTTC.